These 32 T cell receptor beta chains came from one sample sequenced in a study of T cells in Graves' hyperthyroidism and ophthalmopathy. The CDR3 regions of TCR beta were amplified from RNA transcripts. TCR CDR3 underwent first-round RT-PCR with the HTBI primer set. Each CDR3 protein is one row after TCRdb ran MiXCR on the multiplex PCR reads. This sample carries about 360,000 distinct CDR3 sequences, 15% to 19% of them seen once, and the ten largest clones take 25% to 35%. Sequenced input: blood. The receptors stem from a woman aged 18-29 years with Graves' hyperthyroidism that later progressed to Graves' ophthalmopathy.

This clonotype was recorded many times. This chain uses TRBV24-1 with TRBJ1-4, with TRBD1 identical over 8 bases. This CDR3 region has 16 residues. Looked up from germline, CDR1 is KGHDR and CDR2 is SFDVKD. V lost 1 base to trimming and J lost 5 bases; unmatched junction nucleotides: 5. CDR3 in amino acids: CATSDFKGQGNEKLFF. The CDR3 bases are TGTGCCACCAGTGATTTCAAAGGACAGGGAAATGAAAAACTGTTTTTT.

This clonotype was seen just once. A junction boundary mismatches the germline segment, possibly from a read error. This rearrangement joins TRBV5-4 to TRBJ2-1; 11 nucleotides align to TRBD2. The germline CDR1 and CDR2 sequences are SGHNT and YYREEE (reference sequence). CDR3 length: 12 residues. CDR3 DNA sequence: TGTACCAGCAGCTTACATAGCGGGAGGGGGTTCTTC. It yields the protein CTSSLHSGRGFF.

This chain links TRBV15 with TRBJ2-7; D not resolved. Trimming stripped 5 bases from V and 3 bases from J, with 14 bases between. Germline V gene sequence: CDR1 LNHNV, CDR2 YYDKDF (reference sequence). CDR3 size: 14 residues. CDR3 protein: CATSPLEEFYEQYF. In DNA form, the CDR3 reads TGTGCCACCAGCCCACTCGAGGAGTTCTACGAGCAGTACTTC.

There are many counts of this clonotype. V usage is TRBV20-1 and J usage is TRBJ2-1; 11 bases fit TRBD2. CDR3 length: 13 amino acids. The germline V gene has CDR1 DFQATT and CDR2 SNEGSKA (reference sequence). The V gene end was trimmed by 7 bases and the J gene end by 7 bases; junction bases not matched to a gene: 6. CDR3 protein: CSVVAGGGNEQFF. CDR3 DNA: TGCAGTGTAGTAGCGGGAGGGGGGAATGAGCAGTTCTTC.

This clonotype was counted many times. The V call is TRBV28, the J call TRBJ2-2; D unresolved. Germline lookup yields CDR1 MDHEN and CDR2 SYDVKM. The ends were cut back, 2 bases at V and 3 bases at J, with 13 bases in the middle. The CDR3 runs to 16 residues. In DNA, the CDR3 is TGTGCCAGCAGTTTACCCCACGGCACATACACCGGGGAGCTGTTTTTT. Its protein is CASSLPHGTYTGELFF.

This clonotype was picked up many times. The chain is built from TRBV7-8 and TRBJ2-4, with TRBD2 identical over 7 bases. Germline V gives CDR1 SGHVS, CDR2 FQNEAQ. J gave up 7 bases and V 7 bases, and 4 bases lay outside the gene matches. CDR3 size: 12 residues. Here the CDR3 DNA reads TGTGCCAGCATGGGAGGGCGGAACATTCAGTACTTC. Translation gives CASMGGRNIQYF.

J is TRBJ1-5 and V is TRBV15; 9 bases agree with TRBD1. V lost 3 bases and J lost 0; bases outside the gene matches: 6. Per germline, CDR1 LNHNV and CDR2 YYDKDF (reference sequence). The CDR3 is 17 amino acids. CDR3 bases: TGTGCCACCAGCAGTGGGACAGGGCTGTATAGCAATCAGCCCCAGCATTTT. This codes for CATSSGTGLYSNQPQHF.

This clonotype was recorded at least ten times. The rearrangement joins TRBV20-1 to TRBJ2-1; tentatively, D is TRBD1 (5 bases). Trimming removed 4 bases from V and 7 bases from J, with 11 bases in between. The CDR3 is made up of 12 amino acids. CDR1 is DFQATT and CDR2 is SNEGSKA in the germline V gene (reference sequence). DNA of the CDR3: TGCAGTGCTAAGGGGATTGGTAATGAGCAGTTCTTC. Amino acids: CSAKGIGNEQFF.

This clonotype was found many times. The J gene is TRBJ2-7, the V gene TRBV13; 8 nucleotides line up with TRBD2. V was clipped by 5 bases and J by 0 bases; unmatched bases: 9. The CDR3 extends over 16 amino acids. In germline, CDR1 is PRHDT, CDR2 FYEKMQ (reference sequence). The CDR3 DNA sequence: TGTGCCAGCAGCCCGACGGGGGGGACCCCCTCCTACGAGCAGTACTTC. This codes for CASSPTGGTPSYEQYF.

In its sample, this clonotype was seen many times. The chain joins TRBV27 to TRBJ2-3, with D perhaps matching TRBD2 (5 bases). Germline V gene lookup returns CDR1 MNHEY and CDR2 SMNVEV (reference sequence). V was trimmed by 5 bases and J by 0 bases, leaving 12 bases between them. This CDR3 spans 15 amino acids. The CDR3 DNA follows: TGTGCCAGCAGTCCACGGACTGTCAGCACAGATACGCAGTATTTT. Protein sequence: CASSPRTVSTDTQYF.

This clonotype turned up a few times. The rearrangement joins TRBV5-6 to TRBJ2-7; TRBD2 is a possible D gene (6 bases). This CDR3 region has 15 residues. Looked up from germline, CDR1 is SGHDT and CDR2 is YYEEEE. Trimming left V 4 bases short and J 5 bases short, with 19 bases between. In nucleotides, the CDR3 is TGTGCCAGCAGCGGGACTGGAGGGATTACCCACGAGCAGTACTTC. It specifies CASSGTGGITHEQYF.

The CDR3 loop reads CASSQVASTEAFF. The CDR3, as DNA: TGCGCCAGCAGCCAAGTCGCGAGCACTGAAGCTTTCTTT. The chain has TRBV4-1 and TRBJ1-1; no reliable D call. Germline V CDR1 and CDR2: MGHRA, YSYEKL. The CDR3 covers 13 residues. The germline V and J ends were trimmed by 1 base and 4 bases, with 7 bases remaining between them.

This clonotype was recorded a few times. The J gene is TRBJ2-1, the V gene TRBV20-1; perhaps D is TRBD1 or TRBD2 (5 bases each). The CDR3 is 15 residues long. CDR1 is DFQATT, CDR2 SNEGSKA, per germline (reference sequence). Trimming left V 0 bases short and J 2 bases short, with 11 bases between. CDR3 sequence: CSARDHQGPYNEQFF. CDR3 nucleotides: TGCAGTGCTAGAGATCACCAGGGACCCTACAATGAGCAGTTCTTC.

The genes are TRBV28 and TRBJ1-2; maybe TRBD1 (6 bases). CDR3 length equals 14 residues. Germline V gene lookup returns CDR1 MDHEN and CDR2 SYDVKM. Trimming cost V 3 bases and J 4 bases, with 12 bases left between them. The CDR3 DNA follows: TGTGCCAGCAGTTTGGTCACAGGGACCTATGGCTACACCTTC. This encodes CASSLVTGTYGYTF.

This clonotype appeared many times. The chain is built from TRBV2 and TRBJ1-1, with 11 bases lining up with TRBD1. Trimming at V came to 6 bases and at J to 6 bases, leaving 12 bases not matched to a gene. Germline values: CDR1 SNHLY, CDR2 FYNNEI. The CDR3 contains 16 residues. CDR3 sequence reads: CASSAGQGTGGAEAFF. The CDR3 coding sequence is TGTGCCAGCAGCGCCGGACAGGGGACAGGGGGAGCTGAAGCTTTCTTT.

This clonotype occurred a few times. The rearrangement uses TRBV11-2 and TRBJ2-5, with 14 bases matching TRBD2. CDR3 length: 19 residues. V was clipped by 1 base and J by 1 base; unmatched bases: 8. Germline CDR1 and CDR2: SGHAT and FQNNGV. The CDR3 DNA reads TGTGCCAGCAGCTTAGCCGGGACTAGCGGGAGTGGAGGCCAAGAGACCCAGTACTTC. Translated: CASSLAGTSGSGGQETQYF.

The table lists this clonotype with many counts. The gene calls are TRBV29-1 and TRBJ2-1, with D perhaps TRBD1 (6 bases). The V end was cut by 2 bases, the J end by 0 bases, with 11 bases between. The CDR3 loop spans 15 amino acids. Germline-derived CDR1 and CDR2 are SQVTM and ANQGSEA. CDR3 sequence: CSVETGLSSYNEQFF. The DNA for the CDR3 is TGCAGCGTTGAAACAGGGTTGAGCTCCTACAATGAGCAGTTCTTC.

The sample holds a few counts of this clonotype. This chain connects TRBV5-1 to TRBJ2-3; D may be TRBD1 (6 bases). The CDR3 spans 16 residues. V was pared by 0 bases and J by 3 bases, with 14 bases between. Germline values: CDR1 SGHRS, CDR2 YFSETQ. As DNA, the CDR3 is TGCGCCAGCAGCTTGGCCTTGGGGGCTTTAACAGATACGCAGTATTTT. As protein: CASSLALGALTDTQYF.

The table lists this clonotype with many counts. This CDR3 is CASSLYGREETQYF. CDR3 bases: TGTGCCAGCAGCCTTTACGGGAGGGAAGAGACCCAGTACTTC. The J gene is TRBJ2-5, the V gene TRBV7-6, with 8 bases matching TRBD2. The CDR3 extends over 14 amino acids. V shed 5 bases, J shed 3 bases, and the junction held 5 bases outside the gene matches. The germline gives CDR1 SGHVS, CDR2 FNYEAQ.

In this sample, this clonotype turned up many times. V and J are TRBV10-3 and TRBJ2-7; a weak D match, TRBD1 (6 bases). Deletions cut 7 bases from V and 6 bases from J, with 16 bases between. Germline V gene lookup returns CDR1 ENHRY and CDR2 SYGVKD. This CDR3 has 13 amino acids. In DNA, the CDR3 is TGTGCCATCAACCCCCGTGCAGGGGCCGAGCAGTACTTC. Translation: CAINPRAGAEQYF.

Ten or more counts support this clonotype. The V gene is TRBV11-2, the J gene TRBJ1-2; D gene ambiguous. Trimming left V 2 bases short and J 4 bases short, with 11 bases between. In germline, CDR1 is SGHAT, CDR2 FQNNGV. The CDR3 runs 14 residues. In DNA form, the CDR3 reads TGTGCCAGCAGCTTATACGGCCTACCCTATGGCTACACCTTC. It codes for CASSLYGLPYGYTF.

At least ten counts were recorded for this clonotype. CDR3 protein: CAWRGSGNTGELFF. DNA of the CDR3: TGTGCCTGGAGGGGTAGCGGGAACACCGGGGAGCTGTTTTTT. The chain recombines TRBV30 with TRBJ2-2; a weak D match, TRBD2 (6 bases). Trimming stripped 3 bases from V and 1 base from J, with 9 bases between. In germline, CDR1 is GTSNPN, CDR2 SVGIG (reference sequence). CDR3 length: 14 amino acids.

As regards this clonotype: A single base separates this from a much larger clone, so it may be a read error. The chain recombines TRBV5-6 with TRBJ2-2; no definite D call. V shed 2 bases and J shed 1 base, with 3 bases lying between them. The germline V gene encodes CDR1 SGHDT and CDR2 YYEEEE. The CDR3 is made up of 13 amino acids. The chain's CDR3 is CASSFWNTGELFF. The CDR3 nucleotides are TGTGCCAGCAGCTTTTGGAACACCGGGGAGCTGTTTTTT. Drawing the rest from reference TRBV5-6 and TRBJ2-2, the complete variable domain is DAGVTQSPTHLIKTRGQQVTLRCSPKSGHDTVSWYQQALGQGPQFIFQYYEEEERQRGNFPDRFSGHQFPNYSSELNVNALLLGDSALYLCASSFWNTGELFFGEGSRLTVL.

CDR3: CASSQGWFHKTERGNTIYF. The CDR3 nucleotides read TGTGCCAGCAGCCAAGGGTGGTTCCATAAGACAGAGAGGGGAAACACCATATATTTT. The chain carries TRBV3-1 and TRBJ1-3, with D possibly matching TRBD1 (5 bases). Deletions cut 1 base from V and 4 bases from J, with 23 bases between. The CDR3 has 19 residues. CDR1 is LGHDT, CDR2 YNNKEL, per germline (reference sequence).

This clonotype was found many times. This chain links TRBV20-1 with TRBJ1-1; no reliable D call. The CDR3 extends over 11 amino acids. Per the germline V gene, CDR1 is DFQATT and CDR2 is SNEGSKA (reference sequence). The germline V and J ends were trimmed by 6 bases and 11 bases, with 16 bases remaining between them. This CDR3 reads CSANRVPGAFF. The CDR3 region has the DNA TGCAGTGCGAACCGGGTCCCCGGGGCTTTCTTT.

The chain joins TRBV13 to TRBJ2-1; 8 bases are shared with TRBD2. This CDR3 is 13 amino acids long. The V gene's germline CDR1 is PRHDT and CDR2 FYEKMQ (reference sequence). V shed 8 bases and J 10 bases; nucleotides not matched to a gene: 10. The CDR3 DNA sequence: TGTGCCAGCTCACCGATAGCGGGACGCGAGCAGTTCTTC. Amino acid sequence: CASSPIAGREQFF.

At least ten counts were recorded for this clonotype. The J gene is TRBJ1-5, the V gene TRBV15; D might be TRBD1 (6 bases). The germline V gene has CDR1 LNHNV and CDR2 YYDKDF (reference sequence). V was shortened by 1 base and J by 2 bases, with 9 bases between the two germline ends. The CDR3 has 15 amino acids. In nucleotides, the CDR3 is TGTGCCACCAGCAGAGTGGGGGCAGGCAATCAGCCCCAGCATTTT. It codes for CATSRVGAGNQPQHF.

This clonotype was recorded many times. The chain is built from TRBV18 and TRBJ2-6; D gene unclear. Germline V gene lookup returns CDR1 KGHSH and CDR2 LQKENI. The CDR3 sequence is 13 residues long. V was cut by 6 bases and J by 0 bases, with 3 bases left in between. For the CDR3, the DNA is TGTGCCAGCTCGGGCTCTGGGGCCAACGTCCTGACTTTC. Its protein product is CASSGSGANVLTF. Looking up the rest from reference TRBV18 and TRBJ2-6 gives the full variable domain: NAGVMQNPRHLVRRRGQEARLRCSPMKGHSHVYWYRQLPEEGLKFMVYLQKENIIDESGMPKERFSAEFPKEGPSILRIQQVVRGDSAAYFCASSGSGANVLTFGAGSRLTVL.

The rearrangement uses TRBV6-6 and TRBJ2-7, with 9 nucleotides matching TRBD2. Looked up from germline, CDR1 is MNHNY and CDR2 is SVGAGI (reference sequence). The CDR3 runs to 15 residues. V lost 2 bases to trimming and J lost 6 bases; unmatched junction nucleotides: 8. In nucleotides, the CDR3 is TGTGCCAGCAGTTACCGCGGACTAGCGCCGGGCGAGCAGTACTTC. This encodes CASSYRGLAPGEQYF.

Only a few counts were recorded for this clonotype. CDR3 DNA sequence: TGCGCCAGCAGCTTGGTGCCCTATACGCAGTATTTT. This translates into CASSLVPYTQYF. This chain links TRBV5-1 with TRBJ2-3; D gene unclear. CDR1 is SGHRS and CDR2 is YFSETQ in the germline V gene. The CDR3 totals 12 residues. V lost 0 bases and J lost 7, with 6 bases in between.

In this sample, this clonotype turned up a few times. The V call is TRBV4-2, the J call TRBJ2-2, with 10 bases lining up with TRBD2. The CDR3 length is 21 residues. CDR1 is LGHNA, CDR2 YNFKEQ, per germline. V lost 1 base, J lost 4 bases, and 18 bases stayed unmatched. CDR3 coding DNA: TGTGCCAGCAGCCAAGTGGCAATCCTAGCGGGAGTTAACCCGGTCACCGGGGAGCTGTTTTTT. Translation: CASSQVAILAGVNPVTGELFF.

This clonotype was seen at least ten times. The chain recombines TRBV28 with TRBJ1-6; possible D gene TRBD1, 5 bases. The V end lost 4 bases, the J end lost 9 bases, and 16 bases lay between the germline ends. The CDR3 sequence is 15 residues long. Germline-derived CDR1 and CDR2 are MDHEN and SYDVKM. The DNA of the CDR3 is TGTGCCAGCAGTTACCCAGGAGGGGTTCTTTCACCCCTCCACTTT. Amino acid sequence: CASSYPGGVLSPLHF.